What follows are 9 T cell receptor beta chains derived from one specimen sequenced in a study of STAT5B mutations in CD4+ large granular lymphocyte leukemia (dated by TCRdb to 2021 to 2024). To prepare the library, the immunoSEQ multiplex PCR assay was applied. The immuneACCESS repertoire file appears here via TCRdb, limited to in-frame rearrangements. These files lack a portion of the clones; in checked studies, under half of the deficit traces to unresolved V genes, and the cause of the others is not known. Present in this sample are over 20,000 clones, 81% of which were seen just once. The leading ten clones occupy 0.25% to 0.35% of the sample. Sequencing was done on a sample of CD4+ T cells from blood buffy coats. The receptor source for this set is a human donor in good health.

The rearrangement joins TRBV2 to TRBJ2-6; possibly TRBD2 for D (5 bases). The V gene's germline CDR1 is SNHLY and CDR2 FYNNEI. V was pared by 8 bases and J by 0 bases, with 8 bases between. The CDR3 totals 14 residues. The CDR3 region is CASAAGSGANVLTF. CDR3 sequence (DNA): TGTGCCAGCGCCGCGGGCTCTGGGGCCAACGTCCTGACTTTC.

This CDR3 reads CASSPMRGETEAFF. Here the CDR3 DNA reads TGTGCCAGCAGCCCAATGAGGGGAGAGACTGAAGCTTTCTTT. J is TRBJ1-1 and V is TRBV9; D possibly corresponds to TRBD1 (5 bases). V was shortened by 4 bases and J by 5 bases, with 15 bases between the two germline ends. The CDR3 sequence is 14 residues long. The V gene's germline CDR1 is SGDLS and CDR2 YYNGEE.

V gene TRBV7-2 combines with J gene TRBJ1-1, with D perhaps TRBD1 (6 bases). The CDR3 is made up of 15 amino acids. Germline lookup yields CDR1 SGHTA and CDR2 FQGNSA. Deletions cut 6 bases from V and 1 base from J, with 15 bases between. CDR3 in amino acids: CASRTPLQGNTEAFF. CDR3 nucleotide sequence: TGTGCCAGCAGGACGCCATTACAGGGGAACACTGAAGCTTTCTTT.

This chain's CDR3 is CASGSGHTDTQYF. The CDR3 DNA reads as TGTGCCAGCGGTTCGGGGCACACAGATACGCAGTATTTT. The chain employs TRBV6-4 and TRBJ2-3, with D perhaps matching TRBD1 or TRBD2 (5 bases each). V lost 8 bases and J 2 bases, leaving 11 bases between the germline ends. The CDR3 contains 13 residues. Germline V gene lookup returns CDR1 MRHNA and CDR2 SNTAGT.

CDR3 protein: CASALGQGAAKNIQYF. The CDR3 DNA follows: TGTGCCAGCGCCCTAGGACAGGGGGCTGCCAAAAACATTCAGTACTTC. V gene TRBV14 combines with J gene TRBJ2-4, with TRBD1 matching over 11 bases. Germline CDR1 reads SGHDN; CDR2 reads FVKESK. The CDR3 contains 16 residues. V dropped 8 bases and J dropped 1; count of bases not matched to a gene: 7.

This chain links TRBV19 with TRBJ1-1; a weak D match, TRBD1 (6 bases). V lost 1 base and J 6 bases, leaving 12 bases between the germline ends. This CDR3 has 14 residues. Germline V gene sequence: CDR1 LNHDA, CDR2 SQIVND (reference sequence). CDR3 sequence reads: CASSIGGGSAEAFF. CDR3 in DNA: TGTGCCAGTAGTATAGGAGGGGGGAGCGCTGAAGCTTTCTTT. The full variable domain, rest sourced from reference TRBV19 and TRBJ1-1, is DGGITQSPKYLFRKEGQNVTLSCEQNLNHDAMYWYRQDPGQGLRLIYYSQIVNDFQKGDIAEGYSVSREKKESFPLTVTSAQKNPTAFYLCASSIGGGSAEAFFGQGTRLTVV.

The chain couples TRBV29-1 to TRBJ2-5; either TRBD1 or TRBD2 may fit D (6 bases each). The CDR3 contains 12 residues. CDR1 SQVTM and CDR2 ANQGSEA come from the germline V gene. V lost 4 bases, J lost 4 bases, and 10 bases lay in between. DNA for the CDR3: TGCAGCGTTGGGAGGGGGGTAGAGACCCAGTACTTC. It encodes CSVGRGVETQYF. Variable domain in full (rest from reference TRBV29-1 and TRBJ2-5): SAVISQKPSRDICQRGTSLTIQCQVDSQVTMMFWYRQQPGQSLTLIATANQGSEATYESGFVIDKFPISRPNLTFSTLTVSNMSPEDSSIYLCSVGRGVETQYFGPGTRLLVL.

The gene calls are TRBV2 and TRBJ2-2, with TRBD1 identical over 7 bases. CDR1 SNHLY and CDR2 FYNNEI come from the germline V gene. V lost 4 bases and J lost 5; bases outside the gene matches: 1. The CDR3 runs 13 residues. The CDR3 region is CASSADRTGELFF. The CDR3 region has the DNA TGTGCCAGCAGTGCGGACAGGACCGGGGAGCTGTTTTTT.

This chain joins TRBV5-5 and TRBJ2-5; D is uncertain. Germline CDR1 SGHKS, CDR2 YYEKEE (reference sequence). V was cut by 1 base and J by 2 bases, with 6 bases left in between. There are 13 residues in the CDR3. The CDR3 is CASSLRVQETQYF. DNA for the CDR3: TGTGCCAGCAGCTTGAGGGTTCAAGAGACCCAGTACTTC. Supplemented by reference TRBV5-5 and TRBJ2-5, the full variable domain reads DAGVTQSPTHLIKTRGQQVTLRCSPISGHKSVSWYQQVLGQGPQFIFQYYEKEERGRGNFPDRFSARQFPNYSSELNVNALLLGDSALYLCASSLRVQETQYFGPGTRLLVL.